This paragraph reports one TCR beta chain. Its specificity is not known. This entry is derived from a study of shared clonotypes between healthy human individuals. General study findings and limits: In general, naive subsets displayed greater estimated richness than memory subsets did. Although depth was large, rarefaction showed that sequencing of the sorted subsets was incomplete. Naive CD4 clonotypes overlapped across a handful of donors at approximately 5.5%.

Trimming removed 6 bases from V and 5 bases from J; junction bases left unmatched: 13. This CDR3 has 16 residues. CDR1 MDHEN and CDR2 SYDVKM come from the germline V gene. Produced via immunoSEQ multiplex PCR; TCRdb's table is partial and in-frame only. The sample gives millions of clones, about 95% of which show up once; 1% to 1.3% is in the top ten. Naive CD8 cells, CD45RO-negative and positively selected for CCR7, excluded terminally differentiated effector memory CD45RA+ cells. The material sequenced was naive CD8+ T cells sorted from blood. This clonotype was sampled from a young man in good health. This rearrangement joins TRBV28 to TRBJ2-1, with 7 bases that match TRBD2. CDR3 sequence reads: CASSAVAGEEDNEQFF. Here the CDR3 DNA reads TGTGCCAGCAGCGCAGTTGCGGGGGAGGAAGACAATGAGCAGTTCTTC.